The 4 T cell receptor beta chains listed next were all sequenced from one sample in a study of T cell repertoires in cytomegalovirus infection. Each CDR3 protein gets one entry after TCRdb re-called the reads with MiXCR. The table includes 650,000 to 850,000 distinct CDR3 sequences, roughly 28% detected once. Their cognate antigens are unknown. This specimen consisted of cultured CD8+ T cells from PBMCs, obtained from culture after CMV antigen stimulation. Receptor source: a human donor in good health (CMV status not recorded). Some clones in this sample may be carry-over from other donors' samples.

DNA for the CDR3: TGTGCCAGCAGTTACTACTTCACAGATACGCAGTATTTT. Residues: CASSYYFTDTQYF. The rearrangement uses TRBV6-6 and TRBJ2-3; D unresolved. Trimming pared 1 base from V and 2 bases from J, leaving 4 bases between. Germline assignment: CDR1 MNHNY and CDR2 SVGAGI (reference sequence). The CDR3 has 13 residues.

This clonotype was picked up a small number of times. The gene calls are TRBV7-8 and TRBJ1-1; D is ambiguous. Trimming cost V 4 bases and J 10 bases, with 16 bases left between them. The CDR3 contains 13 residues. Germline loops: CDR1 SGHVS, CDR2 FQNEAQ. CDR3 sequence (DNA): TGTGCCAGCAGCTCCGGGTCCCTTGTTCGAGCTTTCTTT. Translating gives CASSSGSLVRAFF.

This clonotype was counted between two and nine times. V gene TRBV6-6 combines with J gene TRBJ2-3; D might be TRBD1 or TRBD2, each matching 6 bases. Looked up from germline, CDR1 is MNHNY and CDR2 is SVGAGI (reference sequence). The CDR3 is made up of 14 amino acids. Trimming cost V 8 bases and J 4 bases, with 16 bases left between them. CDR3 residues: CASDEGGMPDTQYF. CDR3 sequence (DNA): TGTGCCAGCGACGAGGGGGGTATGCCAGATACGCAGTATTTT.

The genes are TRBV19 and TRBJ2-1; maybe TRBD1 (5 bases). Germline V gene lookup returns CDR1 LNHDA and CDR2 SQIVND (reference sequence). This CDR3 region has 18 residues. V shed 5 bases and J shed 6 bases, with 26 bases lying between them. CDR3 in DNA: TGTGCCAGTAGTCCACACCCGGCCCCCCCCAGGGAAGGCAATGAGCAGTTCTTC. Translating gives CASSPHPAPPREGNEQFF.